The 25 T cell receptor beta chains presented below share a single source sample, sequenced in a study of shared clonotypes between healthy human individuals. The table came from immunoSEQ multiplex PCR; TCRdb's copy has only in-frame clones and leaves some out. Of approximately 460,000 clones listed, 70% to 80% are singletons. The specimen sequenced was PBMCs. These receptors came from a woman aged 40 to 50 in good health. Some clones in this sample may be carry-over from other donors' samples.

This clone has more than one count but fewer than ten. The gene calls are TRBV30 and TRBJ1-6; 9 bases are shared with TRBD1. CDR3 length equals 15 residues. V shed 5 bases, J shed 11 bases, and the junction held 13 bases outside the gene matches. CDR1 and CDR2 from the germline V gene are GTSNPN and SVGIG (reference sequence). CDR3 DNA sequence: TGTGCCTGGGAGGACAGGGGAGGAGCGGATCCACCCCTCCACTTT. Translated, it gives CAWEDRGGADPPLHF.

This clone has only a few counts. This sequence joins TRBV5-1 and TRBJ2-7; the match to TRBD2 covers 8 bases. In germline, CDR1 is SGHRS, CDR2 YFSETQ. The CDR3 runs to 16 residues. Losses at the gene ends were 5 bases for V and 0 bases for J; bases not matched to a gene: 10. CDR3: CASSRGLAGYSYEQYF. CDR3 nucleotides: TGCGCCAGCAGTCGGGGGCTAGCGGGTTACTCCTACGAGCAGTACTTC.

The genes are TRBV19 and TRBJ2-7, with 12 nucleotides matching TRBD1. CDR3 length equals 12 residues. Germline CDR1 and CDR2: LNHDA and SQIVND (reference sequence). V lost 8 bases and J lost 6; bases outside the gene matches: 2. CDR3 residues: CASGTGGAEQYF. DNA for the CDR3: TGTGCCAGTGGGACAGGGGGCGCCGAGCAGTACTTC.

The V and J genes are TRBV5-1 and TRBJ2-3; the D gene is possibly TRBD2 (6 bases). CDR3 length: 16 amino acids. Per germline, CDR1 SGHRS and CDR2 YFSETQ. Trimming left V 4 bases short and J 4 bases short, with 19 bases between. CDR3 nucleotides: TGCGCCAGCAGCACGGGAGCACAGATAGCCGCAGATACGCAGTATTTT. It encodes CASSTGAQIAADTQYF.

This clone was observed a few times. The chain carries TRBV4-3 and TRBJ2-4; no reliable D call. Trimming took 3 bases from V and 1 from J, leaving 4 bases between them. The germline V gene encodes CDR1 LGHNA and CDR2 YSLEER. The CDR3 consists of 13 residues. CDR3 bases: TGCGCCAGCAGCCAGGCTGCCAAAAACATTCAGTACTTC. This codes for CASSQAAKNIQYF.

This chain links TRBV6-5 with TRBJ2-7; D is perhaps TRBD2 (5 bases). The CDR3 consists of 14 residues. CDR1 and CDR2 from the germline V gene are MNHEY and SVGAGI. The V and J ends lost 3 bases and 6 bases respectively, with 15 bases between them. DNA of the CDR3: TGTGCCAGCAGTTATTCAAGGAGGTTGGCCGAGCAGTACTTC. Amino acid sequence: CASSYSRRLAEQYF.

The chain is built from TRBV28 and TRBJ1-2; D is possibly TRBD1 (6 bases). V gave up 7 bases and J gave up 2 bases, with 17 bases separating them. The germline V gene encodes CDR1 MDHEN and CDR2 SYDVKM. The CDR3 runs 15 residues. The CDR3 sequence is CASMLGGRWNYGYTF. Written as DNA, the CDR3 is TGTGCCAGCATGCTTGGGGGGCGTTGGAACTATGGCTACACCTTC.

The chain carries TRBV18 and TRBJ1-5; D is perhaps TRBD1 (6 bases). Trimming took off 4 bases at V and 4 bases at J, with 8 bases between the two ends. The CDR3 has 13 residues. CDR1 is KGHSH and CDR2 is LQKENI in the germline V gene. This chain's CDR3 is CASSHDRNQPQHF. The DNA for the CDR3 is TGTGCCAGCTCACACGACAGGAATCAGCCCCAGCATTTT.

This clone has just a few counts. The rearrangement joins TRBV7-3 to TRBJ1-1; D unresolved. Germline-derived CDR1 and CDR2 are SGHTA and FQGTGA. The CDR3 extends over 16 amino acids. The V gene lost 0 bases and the J gene lost 3 bases, with 14 bases spanning the gap. CDR3 region: CASSLTRTQGHTEAFF. Written as DNA, the CDR3 is TGTGCCAGCAGCTTAACCAGGACCCAAGGTCACACTGAAGCTTTCTTT.

This clone was recorded many times. CDR3 sequence: CASSLGQGIYGYTF. CDR3 coding DNA: TGCGCCAGCAGCTTGGGACAGGGCATCTATGGCTACACCTTC. V gene TRBV5-1 combines with J gene TRBJ1-2; 7 bases fit TRBD1. Germline CDR1 and CDR2: SGHRS and YFSETQ. The CDR3 contains 14 residues. J was trimmed by 4 bases and V by 0 bases; bases with no gene match: 3. Full variable domain (rest looked up from reference TRBV5-1 and TRBJ1-2): KAGVTQTPRYLIKTRGQQVTLSCSPISGHRSVSWYQQTPGQGLQFLFEYFSETQRNKGNFPGRFSGRQFSNSRSEMNVSTLELGDSALYLCASSLGQGIYGYTFGSGTRLTVV.

There are a few counts of this clone. Germline is not matched at one junction end, which may reflect a read error. Other DNA sequences in the same sample also yield this CDR3. V usage is TRBV19 and J usage is TRBJ1-4; maybe TRBD1 (5 bases). The CDR3 has 17 residues. The germline CDR1 and CDR2 sequences are LNHDA and SQIVND (reference sequence). CDR3: CASRGGSTVGDNEKLFF. The DNA of the CDR3 is TGTGCCAGTAGAGGCGGATCCACGGTGGGGGATAATGAAAAGCTGTTTTTT. Full variable domain (missing parts from reference TRBV19 and TRBJ1-4): DGGITQSPKYLFRKEGQNVTLSCEQNLNHDAMYWYRQDPGQGLRLIYYSQIVNDFQKGDIAEGYSVSREKKESFPLTVTSAQKNPTAFYLCASRGGSTVGDNEKLFFGSGTQLSVL.

About this clone: With only one base between it and a far larger clone, this is likely a read error. V is TRBV5-1 and J is TRBJ1-3, with D uncertain. CDR3 size: 13 residues. Germline V gives CDR1 SGHRS, CDR2 YFSETQ. CDR3: CASSLGRGNTICF. For the CDR3, the DNA is TGCGCCAGCAGCCTTGGACGGGGAAACACCATATGTTTT.

This chain joins TRBV9 and TRBJ2-1, with D tentatively TRBD1 or TRBD2 (5 bases each). CDR3 size: 15 residues. V lost 3 bases to trimming and J lost 4 bases, with 14 bases between them. Per germline, CDR1 SGDLS and CDR2 YYNGEE. In DNA form, the CDR3 reads TGTGCCAGCAGCGACGGGGACCCTGGATACAATGAGCAGTTCTTC. Amino acids: CASSDGDPGYNEQFF.

This chain joins TRBV5-1 and TRBJ2-1; D not resolved. Between the trimmed V and J ends, which lost 0 bases and 9 bases, there was a span of 16 bases. CDR3 size: 15 residues. CDR1 is SGHRS and CDR2 is YFSETQ in the germline V gene. Written as DNA, the CDR3 is TGCGCCAGCAGCTTGGAAAGTGGAACTACATCTGAGCAGTTCTTC. Translating it yields CASSLESGTTSEQFF.

The rearrangement joins TRBV18 to TRBJ1-1; weak D call: TRBD1 (6 bases). Trimming removed 3 bases from V and 8 bases from J, with 13 bases in between. CDR1 and CDR2 (germline): KGHSH, LQKENI. The CDR3 totals 13 residues. Written as DNA, the CDR3 is TGTGCCAGCTCACCTCGGGACAAACCCGAAGCTTTCTTT. It is translated as CASSPRDKPEAFF.

There are many counts of this clone. The rearrangement links TRBV10-3 to TRBJ2-1, with 8 bases aligning to TRBD2. CDR1 and CDR2 from the germline V gene are ENHRY and SYGVKD. This CDR3 region has 12 residues. The CDR3 region is CSSAGANNEQFF. CDR3 in DNA: TGTTCTTCAGCGGGAGCAAACAATGAGCAGTTCTTC.

This chain links TRBV29-1 with TRBJ1-1; D unclear. Germline assignment: CDR1 SQVTM and CDR2 ANQGSEA. Trimming took 1 base from V and 3 from J, leaving 6 bases between them. CDR3 length: 12 amino acids. Written as DNA, the CDR3 is TGCAGCGTTGAAGTGTTCGACACTGAAGCTTTCTTT. Translating gives CSVEVFDTEAFF.

Turning to this clone: Different DNA sequences within this sample yield the same CDR3. The J gene is TRBJ2-1, the V gene TRBV7-3, with 11 nucleotides matching TRBD2. Germline V gene data show CDR1 as SGHTA and CDR2 as FQGTGA. This CDR3 is 15 amino acids long. Trimming at V came to 3 bases and at J to 6 bases, leaving 4 bases not matched to a gene. The CDR3 coding sequence is TGTGCCAGCAGCTTGGAACTAGCGGGAGCCAATGAGCAGTTCTTC. Protein sequence: CASSLELAGANEQFF. The full variable domain, rest sourced from reference TRBV7-3 and TRBJ2-1, is GAGVSQTPSNKVTEKGKYVELRCDPISGHTALYWYRQSLGQGPEFLIYFQGTGAADDSGLPNDRFFAVRPEGSVSTLKIQRTERGDSAVYLCASSLELAGANEQFFGPGTRLTVL.

The chain joins TRBV5-1 to TRBJ2-7; 7 bases line up with TRBD1. V dropped 1 base and J dropped 4; count of bases not matched to a gene: 11. Germline loops: CDR1 SGHRS, CDR2 YFSETQ. This CDR3 is 16 amino acids long. The CDR3 nucleotides are TGCGCCAGCAGCTTGAGGCTGGACAGGCGGTCGTACGAGCAGTACTTC. Its protein is CASSLRLDRRSYEQYF.

Notes on this clone: At one boundary the junction diverges from the germline segment, which might be a read error. The rearrangement links TRBV27 to TRBJ1-2, with TRBD1 matching 8 bases. This CDR3 contains 15 residues. CDR1 is MNHEY, CDR2 SMNVEV, per germline (reference sequence). The CDR3 DNA follows: TGTGCCAGCAGCCCCCTGGACAGGGTGAATTATGGTTACACCTTC. Translating gives CASSPLDRVNYGYTF.

This clone was picked up a small number of times. The chain employs TRBV10-3 and TRBJ2-7; 10 nucleotides align to TRBD1. Trimming removed 5 bases from V and 2 bases from J; junction bases left unmatched: 3. Germline V gives CDR1 ENHRY, CDR2 SYGVKD. The CDR3 runs to 14 residues. CDR3 bases: TGTGCCATCAGTACTGGACAGGGGGCCTACGAGCAGTACTTC. This codes for CAISTGQGAYEQYF.

The chain carries TRBV28 and TRBJ1-4; no firm D call. Germline V CDR1 and CDR2: MDHEN, SYDVKM. The length of the CDR3 is 16 residues. The ends were cut back, 3 bases at V and 2 bases at J, with 13 bases in the middle. CDR3 protein: CASSFPGVGTNEKLFF. The CDR3 DNA is TGTGCCAGCAGTTTCCCTGGGGTTGGCACTAATGAAAAACTGTTTTTT.

The chain combines TRBV7-3 with TRBJ2-2; D is undetermined. This CDR3 comprises 12 residues. Germline-derived CDR1 and CDR2 are SGHTA and FQGTGA. V shed 2 bases and J shed 7 bases, with 5 bases lying between them. The CDR3 loop is CASSLLGGELFF. Here the CDR3 DNA reads TGTGCCAGCAGCTTACTTGGCGGGGAGCTGTTTTTT.

The rearrangement uses TRBV28 and TRBJ1-2; D not certain. This CDR3 is built from 12 residues. Deletions cut 10 bases from V and 1 base from J, with 10 bases between. Germline CDR1 and CDR2: MDHEN and SYDVKM. DNA for the CDR3: TGTGCCACCGAGTCAGTTAACTATGGCTACACCTTC. It specifies CATESVNYGYTF.

Concerning this clone itself: Other DNA sequences of this sample code for an identical CDR3. The chain employs TRBV7-9 and TRBJ2-5; TRBD2 might be the D (5 bases). This CDR3 has 14 amino acids. Trimming stripped 5 bases from V and 4 bases from J, with 14 bases between. CDR1 is SEHNR and CDR2 is FQNEAQ in the germline V gene (reference sequence). Written as DNA, the CDR3 is TGTGCCAGCAGCCCATCGGGTGGAGGAGAGACCCAGTACTTC. Protein sequence: CASSPSGGGETQYF.